Reported below is one TCR beta chain. Its antigen is currently unknown. The entry originates in a study of shared clonotypes between healthy human individuals. Germline CDR1 and CDR2: SGHNT and YENEEA. This CDR3 contains 12 residues. V dropped 0 bases and J dropped 11 bases, with 8 bases sitting between them. The naive CD8 subset, CD45RO-negative cells positively selected for CCR7, excluded terminally differentiated effector memory CD45RA+ cells. General observations from the study: A handful of donors showed sharing of roughly 5% of naive CD4 clonotypes. Large depth notwithstanding, sorted-subset sequencing proved incomplete by rarefaction.

The sorted-subset replicate PCRs were given roughly 200 ng DNA, which is tens of thousands of T cell genomes. The repertoire was sequenced with immunoSEQ multiplex PCR; TCRdb's copy has only in-frame clones and lacks some. The sample holds over 2,000,000 clones, roughly 95% seen once. The J gene is TRBJ2-1, the V gene TRBV11-3; D not certain. Specimen: naive CD8+ T cells from PBMCs. The source is a man aged 18 to 35 in good health. Some clones in this sample may be carry-over from other donors' samples. The CDR3 DNA reads as TGTGCCAGCAGCTTAGACCCCGATCAGCAGTTCTTC. It yields the protein CASSLDPDQQFF.